This paragraph covers one T cell receptor (beta chain) sequence. Sequencing used immunoSEQ multiplex PCR; TCRdb keeps in-frame clones, though not all of them. Of 100,000 or so clones in the sample, 85% were seen once. In germline, CDR1 is SGHDT, CDR2 YYEEEE. Germline trimming cut 3 bases from V and 2 bases from J; bases unmatched to any gene: 12. This CDR3 comprises 17 residues. This sample is drawn from a study of blood T cell repertoires in COVID-19. The TCR comes from a woman in her 70s with active or convalescent COVID-19. Sample: peripheral blood. The chain employs TRBV5-6 and TRBJ2-3, with 7 bases identical to TRBD2. Here the CDR3 DNA reads TGTGCCAGCAGCTCGACAACGGGACTAAAAACCACAGATACGCAGTATTTT. It encodes CASSSTTGLKTTDTQYF.